This record looks at one T cell receptor (beta chain) sequence and its context. This sample is part of a study of human T cells and chemical hapten exposure. Time point indicated: pre-sensitization, week 0. Treatment noted: therapeutic diphenylcyclopropenone sensitization with weekly scalp DPC. In every case, blood was obtained before the patch test was applied. TCRdb recomputed calls from the RACE reads with MiXCR, one row per CDR3 protein. The table has more than 100,000 distinct CDR3 sequences, roughly 14% seen once. The TCR sequence derives from a young woman with alopecia areata. Some clones in this sample may be carry-over from other donors' samples. The sequences come from whole blood, collected in connection with sensitization to the hapten diphenylcyclopropenone (DPC).

DNA of the CDR3: TGTGCCATCAGTGAGGGGTTGGGGACAGGGTCCCTCAATGAGCAGTTCTTC. Translated, it gives CAISEGLGTGSLNEQFF. J is TRBJ2-1 and V is TRBV10-3; 9 nucleotides align to TRBD1. The CDR3 has 17 amino acids. The junction had 11 bases not matched to a gene; V was cut back by 2 bases and J by 6 bases. The V gene's germline CDR1 is ENHRY and CDR2 SYGVKD.